Listed here are 4 T cell receptor beta chains from one sample, sequenced in a study of shared clonotypes between healthy human individuals (dated by TCRdb to about 2020). The method was the immunoSEQ multiplex PCR assay. TCRdb's version of the immuneACCESS table is confined to in-frame rearrangements and falls short of the full clone set. An unresolved V gene accounts for under half of the shortfall where checked; the remainder is of unknown origin. The sample profile shows around 1.9 million clones; about 94% of them were found once. The ten largest clones take up approximately 1.7% of the sample. CD8 naive samples were obtained by positive selection for CCR7 among CD45RO-negative cells, yielding a CD45RA+CCR7+ population from which TemRA cells were excluded. What was sequenced was naive CD8+ T cells from PBMCs. According to the study, the label for this sample's cell subset or site signals: CD45RA+CCR7+. The receptors originated from a man between 18 and 29 years old in good health. Some clones in this sample may be carry-over from other donors' samples.

This chain joins TRBV9 and TRBJ2-1; 9 bases agree with TRBD1. V lost 3 bases, J lost 6 bases, and 7 bases stayed unmatched. Germline loops: CDR1 SGDLS, CDR2 YYNGEE. This CDR3 is built from 15 residues. In DNA, the CDR3 is TGTGCCAGCAGCGGCCGGGACAGGGACATCAATGAGCAGTTCTTC. This sequence encodes CASSGRDRDINEQFF.

The gene calls are TRBV4-1 and TRBJ2-7; D uncertain. From germline, CDR1 is MGHRA and CDR2 YSYEKL. This CDR3 is built from 13 residues. Trimming took off 2 bases at V and 5 bases at J, with 10 bases between the two ends. This chain's CDR3 is CASSQSPLNEQYF. The CDR3 DNA is TGCGCCAGCAGCCAATCCCCTCTGAACGAGCAGTACTTC.

The chain is built from TRBV6-5 and TRBJ1-1; possible D gene TRBD1, 5 bases. V was shortened by 6 bases and J by 3 bases, with 8 bases between the two germline ends. The CDR3 spans 12 residues. In germline, CDR1 is MNHEY, CDR2 SVGAGI. The CDR3 sequence is CASSGGDTEAFF. DNA of the CDR3: TGTGCCAGCAGCGGAGGGGACACTGAAGCTTTCTTT.

This chain links TRBV5-8 with TRBJ1-2, with 9 bases that match TRBD1. Trimming at V came to 1 base and at J to 5 bases, leaving 9 bases not matched to a gene. Looked up from germline, CDR1 is SGHTS and CDR2 is YDEGEE. CDR3 size: 16 residues. The DNA for the CDR3 is TGTGCCAGCAGCTTGTTCGGGACAGGGCGTCGGTATGGCTACACCTTC. Its protein product is CASSLFGTGRRYGYTF.